These 11 T cell receptor beta chains originate from one sample sequenced in a study of CD8+ T cells in alopecia areata. As the sequencing template, cDNA was produced by extracting RNA and reverse transcribing it. TCRdb's table, derived via immunoSEQ multiplex PCR, lists solely in-frame clones and lacks some. The data hold roughly 130,000 clones, with roughly 58% observed a single time. The specimen comprised CD4+ T cells sorted from blood, sampled at week 0. These receptors all come from a human donor with alopecia areata.

The chain recombines TRBV6-1 with TRBJ1-2; a weak D match, TRBD1 (5 bases). In germline, CDR1 is MNHNS, CDR2 SASEGT. This CDR3 spans 14 amino acids. V was trimmed by 4 bases and J by 8 bases, leaving 17 bases between them. CDR3 amino acids: CASSARQLPRGYTF. The CDR3 nucleotides read TGTGCCAGCAGTGCCCGACAGCTCCCAAGGGGCTACACCTTC.

This chain connects TRBV14 to TRBJ1-1, with 8 bases matching TRBD1. The CDR3 covers 11 residues. Trimming cost V 3 bases and J 11 bases; bases outside gene matches: 2. The germline CDR1 and CDR2 sequences are SGHDN and FVKESK. CDR3 nucleotides: TGTGCCAGCAGCCATGGGACAGGCGCTTTCTTT. Translated: CASSHGTGAFF.

This clone was seen a handful of times. This specimen includes other DNA sequences encoding the same CDR3. The chain is built from TRBV5-1 and TRBJ1-2, with D tentatively TRBD1 (5 bases). CDR1 and CDR2 from the germline V gene are SGHRS and YFSETQ. The CDR3 runs to 13 residues. V was pared by 0 bases and J by 6 bases, with 9 bases between. The CDR3 loop is CASSLETGDGYTF. Written as DNA, the CDR3 is TGCGCCAGCAGCTTGGAAACAGGAGATGGCTACACCTTC.

The chain is built from TRBV10-3 and TRBJ1-2; TRBD1 agrees at 7 bases. Trimming at V came to 11 bases and at J to 6 bases, leaving 9 bases not matched to a gene. The length of the CDR3 is 12 residues. Germline V gene lookup returns CDR1 ENHRY and CDR2 SYGVKD. CDR3 sequence (DNA): TGTGCCGCCAGGACAGGTGGAAATGGCTACACCTTC. Encoded protein: CAARTGGNGYTF.

The gene calls are TRBV6-5 and TRBJ1-4, with D perhaps TRBD1 (5 bases). The CDR3 spans 15 residues. V was cut by 2 bases and J by 7 bases, with 14 bases left in between. In germline, CDR1 is MNHEY, CDR2 SVGAGI. Written as DNA, the CDR3 is TGTGCCAGCAGTTACAGGGCCAGGGCCAGTGAAAAACTGTTTTTT. This translates into CASSYRARASEKLFF.

This clone was picked up a small number of times. The CDR3 DNA is TGTGCCAGCAGTCTAAACCGGGACAGGGATCTGGAGCTGTTTTTT. Translated, it gives CASSLNRDRDLELFF. The V and J genes are TRBV6-5 and TRBJ2-2; 9 bases line up with TRBD1. Per germline, CDR1 MNHEY and CDR2 SVGAGI. Trimming took 5 bases from V and 10 from J; bases not matched to a gene: 11. This CDR3 has 15 residues.

This clone was detected only a few times. The chain joins TRBV18 to TRBJ2-2; TRBD1 matches at 7 bases. CDR1 is KGHSH, CDR2 LQKENI, per germline. This CDR3 is 17 amino acids long. Trimming removed 1 base from V and 0 bases from J; junction bases left unmatched: 5. CDR3 region: CASSPQRQGTNTGELFF. CDR3 nucleotides: TGTGCCAGCTCACCACAGCGACAGGGTACGAACACCGGGGAGCTGTTTTTT.

V gene TRBV7-2 combines with J gene TRBJ1-2; possibly TRBD1 for D (5 bases). Germline V gives CDR1 SGHTA, CDR2 FQGNSA. Trimming stripped 0 bases from V and 7 bases from J, with 12 bases between. This CDR3 comprises 14 residues. CDR3 DNA sequence: TGTGCCAGCAGCTTAGCCCAGGGAGCCAGTGGCTACACCTTC. It encodes CASSLAQGASGYTF.

The chain combines TRBV18 with TRBJ2-5, with D possibly matching TRBD2 (5 bases). This CDR3 region has 17 residues. The V gene's germline CDR1 is KGHSH and CDR2 LQKENI. Trimming stripped 3 bases from V and 0 bases from J, with 17 bases between. The CDR3 DNA sequence: TGTGCCAGCTCACCGACCTCAGGACGGGAAAACCAAGAGACCCAGTACTTC. Residues: CASSPTSGRENQETQYF.

This clone has a handful of counts. This chain links TRBV2 with TRBJ1-1, with D uncertain. Germline CDR1 SNHLY, CDR2 FYNNEI. V lost 7 bases, J lost 5 bases, and 20 bases lay in between. This CDR3 is 15 amino acids long. The CDR3 loop reads CASTNTPALGTEAFF. CDR3 nucleotides: TGTGCCAGCACTAATACACCGGCCCTGGGGACTGAAGCTTTCTTT.

This CDR3 is CSVELPPRVPRLDTQYF. The DNA of the CDR3 is TGCAGCGTTGAACTCCCCCCCAGGGTCCCCCGCCTAGATACGCAGTATTTT. The rearrangement links TRBV29-1 to TRBJ2-3; possibly TRBD1 for D (5 bases). Germline CDR1 is SQVTM and CDR2 is ANQGSEA. Deletions cut 2 bases from V and 5 bases from J, with 23 bases between. The CDR3 spans 17 residues.